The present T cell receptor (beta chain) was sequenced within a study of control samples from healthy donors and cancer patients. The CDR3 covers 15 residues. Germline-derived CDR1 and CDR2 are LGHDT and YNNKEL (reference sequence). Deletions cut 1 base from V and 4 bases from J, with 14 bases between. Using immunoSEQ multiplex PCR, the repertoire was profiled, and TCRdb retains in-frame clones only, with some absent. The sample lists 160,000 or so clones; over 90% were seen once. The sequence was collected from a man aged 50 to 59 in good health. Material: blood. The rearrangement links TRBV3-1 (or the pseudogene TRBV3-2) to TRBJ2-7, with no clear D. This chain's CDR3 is CASSQALSHGYEQYF. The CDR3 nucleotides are TGTGCCAGCAGCCAAGCCTTAAGTCACGGGTACGAGCAGTACTTC.